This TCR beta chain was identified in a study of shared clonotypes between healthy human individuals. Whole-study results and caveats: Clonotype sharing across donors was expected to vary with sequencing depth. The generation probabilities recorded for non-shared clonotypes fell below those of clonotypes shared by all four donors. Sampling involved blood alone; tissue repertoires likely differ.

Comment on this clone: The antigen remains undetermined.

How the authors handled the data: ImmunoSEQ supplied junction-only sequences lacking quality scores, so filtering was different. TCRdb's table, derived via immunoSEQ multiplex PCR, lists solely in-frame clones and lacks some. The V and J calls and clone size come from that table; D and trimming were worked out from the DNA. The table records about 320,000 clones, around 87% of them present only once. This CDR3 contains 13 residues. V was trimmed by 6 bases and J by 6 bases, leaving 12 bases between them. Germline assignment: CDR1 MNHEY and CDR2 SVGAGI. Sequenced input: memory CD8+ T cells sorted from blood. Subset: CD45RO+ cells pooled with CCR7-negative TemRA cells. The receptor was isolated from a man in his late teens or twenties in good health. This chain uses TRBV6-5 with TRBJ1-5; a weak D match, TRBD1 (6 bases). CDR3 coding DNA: TGTGCCAGCAGCCCAACAGGGCTTCAGCCCCAGCATTTT. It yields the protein CASSPTGLQPQHF.